This entry lists 19 T cell receptor beta chains sequenced from one sample in a study of blood T cells in healthy people across ages (dated by TCRdb to between 2015 and 2017). Library prep was done by 5' RACE. The reads were generated on an Illumina HiSeq 2500. A second roughly 7 to 12 cycle PCR used a sample-barcoded 5' primer and a J-beta primer mix. Starting from the raw public reads, TCRdb applied fastp trimming at Q25, assembled clones with MiXCR and retained in-frame beta chains. Every distinct CDR3 protein forms one entry, paired with its most common genes and DNA. The sample yields about 970,000 distinct CDR3 sequences; around 54% were counted once. The ten top clones hold about 22% of the sample. The sample consisted of blood. Receptors originate from a woman aged 55-70 years in good health.

The chain is built from TRBV7-9 and TRBJ2-1, with D tentatively TRBD1 or TRBD2 (5 bases each). The germline CDR1 and CDR2 sequences are SEHNR and FQNEAQ (reference sequence). V was shortened by 8 bases and J by 8 bases, with 19 bases between the two germline ends. CDR3 length: 14 amino acids. The CDR3 loop is CASRGGDRSDEQFF. The CDR3, as DNA: TGTGCCAGCCGGGGCGGAGATAGGTCCGATGAGCAGTTCTTC. Supplemented by reference TRBV7-9 and TRBJ2-1, the full variable domain reads DTGVSQNPRHKITKRGQNVTFRCDPISEHNRLYWYRQTLGQGPEFLTYFQNEAQLEKSRLLSDRFSAERPKGSFSTLEIQRTEQGDSAMYLCASRGGDRSDEQFFGPGTRLTVL.

V usage is TRBV12-3 or TRBV12-4 and J usage is TRBJ2-4; 8 bases match TRBD2. The CDR3 totals 15 residues. With 3 bases clipped from V and 5 bases from J, the junction kept 6 bases outside the gene matches. Here the CDR3 DNA reads TGTGCCAGCAGTTTCTCGGGCGGGAGGCAAAACATTCAGTACTTC. Amino acid sequence: CASSFSGGRQNIQYF.

This clonotype has at least ten counts. The genes are TRBV20-1 and TRBJ2-1; D gene unclear. The CDR3 is 12 amino acids. Per the germline V gene, CDR1 is DFQATT and CDR2 is SNEGSKA (reference sequence). The V end was cut by 0 bases, the J end by 10 bases, with 10 bases between. The CDR3: CSARESLREQFF. In nucleotides, the CDR3 is TGCAGTGCTAGAGAAAGTTTGCGGGAGCAGTTCTTC.

The chain couples TRBV5-8 to TRBJ2-1; perhaps TRBD2 as D (5 bases). CDR3 size: 15 residues. The V gene's germline CDR1 is SGHTS and CDR2 YDEGEE. Between the trimmed V and J ends, which lost 6 bases and 4 bases, there was a span of 17 bases. The CDR3 sequence: CASKPPEGLYNEQFF. For the CDR3, the DNA is TGTGCCAGCAAGCCGCCAGAGGGCCTATACAATGAGCAGTTCTTC.

This chain connects TRBV20-1 to TRBJ1-6, with 7 bases lining up with TRBD1. The CDR3 loop spans 15 amino acids. CDR1 is DFQATT, CDR2 SNEGSKA, per germline (reference sequence). The J segment lost 0 bases and the V segment lost 6 bases, leaving 5 bases of the junction unmatched. For the CDR3, the DNA is TGCAGTGCGACAGGGTTCAGCTCCTATAATTCACCCCTCCACTTT. It specifies CSATGFSSYNSPLHF.

The chain carries TRBV3-1 and TRBJ1-2, with D perhaps TRBD1 (5 bases). The germline gives CDR1 LGHDT, CDR2 YNNKEL (reference sequence). The CDR3 spans 13 residues. V was cut by 0 bases and J by 8 bases, with 10 bases left in between. The CDR3: CASSQDWGEGYTF. CDR3 in DNA: TGTGCCAGCAGCCAAGATTGGGGGGAGGGCTACACCTTC.

This chain uses TRBV20-1 with TRBJ2-1, with a possible D match to TRBD2 (6 bases). CDR3 length: 14 residues. Germline-derived CDR1 and CDR2 are DFQATT and SNEGSKA (reference sequence). The V end lost 2 bases, the J end lost 4 bases, and 12 bases lay between the germline ends. DNA of the CDR3: TGCAGTGCTAGAAAATGGGACTTATACAATGAGCAGTTCTTC. Translated, it gives CSARKWDLYNEQFF.

A few counts support this clonotype. The chain has TRBV5-1 and TRBJ2-1, with TRBD1 as a possible D gene (6 bases). Trimming took off 4 bases at V and 4 bases at J, with 12 bases between the two ends. CDR1 and CDR2 from the germline V gene are SGHRS and YFSETQ. This CDR3 spans 14 amino acids. This CDR3 is CASSQTGPYNEQFF. DNA for the CDR3: TGCGCCAGCAGCCAGACAGGTCCATACAATGAGCAGTTCTTC.

This clonotype was observed a handful of times. The chain employs TRBV4-3 and TRBJ2-7; maybe TRBD1 (5 bases). The CDR3 runs to 15 residues. Germline V lookup: CDR1 LGHNA, CDR2 YSLEER. V was shortened by 1 base and J by 5 bases, with 15 bases between the two germline ends. The CDR3 loop reads CASSQAGQGFHEQYF. As DNA, the CDR3 is TGCGCCAGCAGCCAAGCTGGGCAGGGATTCCACGAGCAGTACTTC.

This rearrangement joins TRBV7-9 to TRBJ2-1; 7 bases are shared with TRBD2. The J segment lost 5 bases and the V segment lost 2 bases, leaving 6 bases of the junction unmatched. This CDR3 has 15 residues. Germline V gene lookup returns CDR1 SEHNR and CDR2 FQNEAQ (reference sequence). CDR3 coding DNA: TGTGCCAGCAGCTTAAGTCGAGCGGGAAACAATGAGCAGTTCTTC. Its protein is CASSLSRAGNNEQFF.

This clonotype was observed a few times. The V and J genes are TRBV5-6 and TRBJ1-6; 7 bases fit TRBD1. The CDR3 is 14 amino acids. Germline values: CDR1 SGHDT, CDR2 YYEEEE. The trim removed 7 bases at V and 10 bases at J, leaving 11 bases unmatched. CDR3 DNA: TGTGCCAGCCAAGGGGGCCAACGGCAATCACCCCTCCACTTT. This translates into CASQGGQRQSPLHF.

The rearrangement uses TRBV28 and TRBJ2-7; TRBD2 is a possible D gene (5 bases). Per the germline V gene, CDR1 is MDHEN and CDR2 is SYDVKM. V was pared by 3 bases and J by 3 bases, with 12 bases between. CDR3 length equals 14 residues. Written as DNA, the CDR3 is TGTGCCAGCAGTTTTGGTGGGAGTGTCTACGAGCAGTACTTC. The encoded protein is CASSFGGSVYEQYF.

This clonotype was seen a few times. The rearrangement joins TRBV14 to TRBJ2-1, with D perhaps TRBD1 (5 bases). This CDR3 comprises 14 residues. Between the trimmed V and J ends, which lost 1 base and 7 bases, there was a span of 11 bases. CDR1 and CDR2 from the germline V gene are SGHDN and FVKESK. This chain's CDR3 is CASSQAKGLNEQFF. The DNA for the CDR3 is TGTGCCAGCAGCCAAGCGAAGGGGCTGAATGAGCAGTTCTTC. Complete variable domain (other parts from reference TRBV14 and TRBJ2-1): EAGVTQFPSHSVIEKGQTVTLRCDPISGHDNLYWYRRVMGKEIKFLLHFVKESKQDESGMPNNRFLAERTGGTYSTLKVQPAELEDSGVYFCASSQAKGLNEQFFGPGTRLTVL.

This clonotype was observed a few times. This chain links TRBV9 with TRBJ2-5, with D uncertain. V lost 0 bases and J 2 bases, leaving 8 bases between the germline ends. Per the germline V gene, CDR1 is SGDLS and CDR2 is YYNGEE. There are 14 residues in the CDR3. CDR3: CASSVGVLQETQYF. The CDR3 DNA reads as TGTGCCAGCAGCGTAGGGGTGCTACAAGAGACCCAGTACTTC.

In this sample, this clonotype turned up a few times. A much larger clone is a single base away; this may be a read error. J is TRBJ1-1 and V is TRBV14; D unclear. The germline V and J ends were trimmed by 1 base and 0 bases, with 3 bases remaining between them. The CDR3 covers 13 residues. CDR1 and CDR2 (germline): SGHDN, FVKESK. The CDR3 loop reads CASSQALNTEAFF. The DNA for the CDR3 is TGTGCCAGCAGCCAAGCCCTGAACACTGAAGCTTTCTTT.

This clonotype showed up just a few times. V is TRBV11-2 and J is TRBJ2-2; 16 bases agree with TRBD2. The ends lost 6 bases at V and 7 bases at J; junction bases unmatched: 8. The CDR3 runs 17 residues. Germline CDR1 SGHAT, CDR2 FQNNGV. CDR3 sequence reads: CASSPGLAGGPGGELFF. DNA of the CDR3: TGTGCCAGCAGTCCGGGACTAGCGGGAGGGCCTGGCGGGGAGCTGTTTTTT. The variable domain in full, with the rest retrieved from reference TRBV11-2 and TRBJ2-2, is EAGVAQSPRYKIIEKRQSVAFWCNPISGHATLYWYQQILGQGPKLLIQFQNNGVVDDSQLPKDRFSAERLKGVDSTLKIQPAKLEDSAVYLCASSPGLAGGPGGELFFGEGSRLTVL.

Only a few counts were recorded for this clonotype. V gene TRBV3-1 combines with J gene TRBJ2-7; D not resolved. V was shortened by 2 bases and J by 6 bases, with 20 bases between the two germline ends. The CDR3 extends over 16 amino acids. CDR1 is LGHDT, CDR2 YNNKEL, per germline (reference sequence). The CDR3 region has the DNA TGTGCCAGCAGCCAAAATGACGCGAGTGCTAGTCGCGAGCAGTACTTC. Translated, it gives CASSQNDASASREQYF.

With respect to this clonotype: A single base separates this from a much larger clone, so it may be a read error. Because the CDR3's place on the DNA is in doubt, the DNA is left out and the CDR3 is given as listed by TCRdb. The chain couples TRBV20-1 to TRBJ1-2; whether TRBD1, the table's D call, matches the DNA was not checked. The CDR3 has 14 amino acids, counting both end residues. The germline V gene encodes CDR1 DFQATT and CDR2 SNEGSKA (reference sequence). The chain's CDR3 is CSVLRGQRNYGCTF.

The chain employs TRBV7-2 and TRBJ2-7; 7 nucleotides agree with TRBD2. V lost 5 bases to trimming and J lost 7 bases; unmatched junction nucleotides: 11. The CDR3 loop spans 14 amino acids. Germline CDR1 reads SGHTA; CDR2 reads FQGNSA. The CDR3 here is CASSVTRTSMEQYF. The CDR3 coding sequence is TGTGCCAGCAGCGTAACTAGGACTAGTATGGAGCAGTACTTC.